The TCR beta chain described here comes from a study of CD8 T cells in ankylosing spondylitis. Overall study results and limits: Matched ankylosing spondylitis synovial fluid reportedly showed significant enrichment of disease-linked clones. Ankylosing spondylitis blood appeared to carry a characteristic TCR beta motif of several highly homologous variants.

Turning to this clonotype: The antigen is not known.

J lost 4 bases, V lost 4 bases, and 10 bases had no gene match. Germline loops: CDR1 SGHRS, CDR2 YFSETQ. The CDR3 covers 15 residues. In TCRdb, the 5' RACE reads were re-called with MiXCR into one record per CDR3 protein. The sample has approximately 540,000 distinct CDR3 sequences; approximately 12% are singletons. The chain uses TRBV5-1 and TRBJ2-5; 7 bases are a match to TRBD1. The sample comprised blood, either unsorted or a sorted T cell fraction (not recorded which). This TCR derives from a male donor with ankylosing spondylitis. The CDR3 coding sequence is TGCGCCAGCAGCGCTTTGACAGGGAGCGGAGAGACCCAGTACTTC. Translating it yields CASSALTGSGETQYF.